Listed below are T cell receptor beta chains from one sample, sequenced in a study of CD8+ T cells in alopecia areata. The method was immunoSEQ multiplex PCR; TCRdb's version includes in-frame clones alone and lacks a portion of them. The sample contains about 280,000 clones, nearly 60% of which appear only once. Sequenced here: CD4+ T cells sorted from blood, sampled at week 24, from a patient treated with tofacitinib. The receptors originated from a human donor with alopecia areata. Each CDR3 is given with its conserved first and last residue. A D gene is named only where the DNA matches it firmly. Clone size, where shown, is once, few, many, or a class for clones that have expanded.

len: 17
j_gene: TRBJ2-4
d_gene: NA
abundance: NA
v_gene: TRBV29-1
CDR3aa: CSVESSLRGLAKNIQYF
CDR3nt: TGCAGCGTTGAATCGAGTCTCAGGGGTTTAGCCAAAAACATTCAGTACTTC

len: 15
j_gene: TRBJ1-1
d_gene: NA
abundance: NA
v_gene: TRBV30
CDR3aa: CAWLKTGAGNTEAFF
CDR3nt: TGTGCCTGGCTGAAGACAGGAGCGGGGAACACTGAAGCTTTCTTT

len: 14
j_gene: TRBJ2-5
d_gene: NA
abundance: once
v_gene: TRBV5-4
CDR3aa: CASSLTGNEETQYF
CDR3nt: TGTGCCAGCAGCTTAACAGGGAATGAAGAGACCCAGTACTTC

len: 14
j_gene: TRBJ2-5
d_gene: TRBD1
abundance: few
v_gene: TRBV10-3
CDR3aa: CAISNTGAWETQYF
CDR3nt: TGTGCCATCAGTAACACAGGGGCCTGGGAGACCCAGTACTTC

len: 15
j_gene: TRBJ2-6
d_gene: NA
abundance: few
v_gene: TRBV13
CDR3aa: CASSLRVSGANVLTF
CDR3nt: TGTGCCAGCAGCTTACGAGTCTCTGGGGCCAACGTCCTGACTTTC

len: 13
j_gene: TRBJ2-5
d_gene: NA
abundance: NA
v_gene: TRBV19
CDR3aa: CASSRTEQETQYF
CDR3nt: TGTGCCAGTAGTAGGACAGAACAAGAGACCCAGTACTTC

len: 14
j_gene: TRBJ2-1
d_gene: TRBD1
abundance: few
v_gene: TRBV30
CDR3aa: CAWSYGTVYNEQFF
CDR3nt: TGTGCCTGGAGCTACGGGACAGTTTACAATGAGCAGTTCTTC

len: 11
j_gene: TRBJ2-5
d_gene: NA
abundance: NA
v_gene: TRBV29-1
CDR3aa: CSAGIQETQYF
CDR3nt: TGCAGCGCGGGCATTCAAGAGACCCAGTACTTC

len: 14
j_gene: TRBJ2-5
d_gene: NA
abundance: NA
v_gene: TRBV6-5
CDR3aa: CASRKGGFGETQYF
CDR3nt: TGTGCCAGCAGGAAGGGGGGGTTTGGGGAGACCCAGTACTTC

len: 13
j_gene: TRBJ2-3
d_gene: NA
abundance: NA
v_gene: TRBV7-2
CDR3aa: CASSLVTRDTQYF
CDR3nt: TGTGCCAGCAGCTTAGTCACCAGAGATACGCAGTATTTT

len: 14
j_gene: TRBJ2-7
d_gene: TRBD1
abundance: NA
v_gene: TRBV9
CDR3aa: CASSALTGGDEQYF
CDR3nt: TGTGCCAGCAGCGCCTTGACAGGGGGCGACGAGCAGTACTTC

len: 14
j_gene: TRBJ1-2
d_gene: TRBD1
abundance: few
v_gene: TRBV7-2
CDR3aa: CASSLAMDRDGYTF
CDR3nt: TGTGCCAGCAGCTTAGCTATGGACAGGGACGGCTACACCTTC

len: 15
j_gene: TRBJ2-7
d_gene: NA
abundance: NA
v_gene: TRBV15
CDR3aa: CATSVRGAMSYEQYF
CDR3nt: TGTGCCACCAGCGTCAGGGGGGCTATGTCCTACGAGCAGTACTTC

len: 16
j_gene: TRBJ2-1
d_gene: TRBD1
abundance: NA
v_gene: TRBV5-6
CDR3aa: CASSFLTGQGANEQFF
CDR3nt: TGTGCCAGCAGCTTTCTGACGGGACAGGGGGCAAATGAGCAGTTCTTC

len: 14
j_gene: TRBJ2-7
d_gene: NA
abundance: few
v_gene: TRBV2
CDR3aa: CASSAGPGGYEQYF
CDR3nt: TGTGCCAGCAGTGCGGGGCCCGGGGGCTACGAGCAGTACTTC

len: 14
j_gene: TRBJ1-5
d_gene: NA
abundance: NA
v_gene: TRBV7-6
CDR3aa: CASSPTDSNQPQHF
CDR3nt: TGTGCCAGCAGCCCCACTGATAGCAATCAGCCCCAGCATTTT

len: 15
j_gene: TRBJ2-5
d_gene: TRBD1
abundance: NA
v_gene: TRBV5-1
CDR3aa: CASSPRDRGQETQYF
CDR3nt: TGCGCCAGCAGCCCCCGGGACAGGGGACAAGAGACCCAGTACTTC